These T cell receptor beta chains were read from a single sample in a study of blood T cell repertoires in COVID-19. The protocol was immunoSEQ multiplex PCR, while the TCRdb copy is restricted to in-frame clones and leaves out a portion. The sample lists about 25,000 clones, around 90% seen once, with 15% to 20% in the top ten. Sequenced sample: peripheral blood. Receptors were obtained from a man between 65 and 85 years old with acute or convalescent COVID-19. Both conserved end residues are part of each CDR3. A D gene is named only where the DNA matches it firmly. Clone sizes are given selectively: once, few, many, or a class where the clone is expanded.

length: 15; V: TRBV3-1/TRBV3-2; size: NA; J: TRBJ2-7; D: TRBD2; CDR3: CASSPSLLAGDEQYF; DNA: TGTGCCAGCAGCCCTTCACTACTAGCGGGAGACGAGCAGTACTTC
length: 16; V: TRBV7-3; size: NA; J: TRBJ2-3; D: TRBD2; CDR3: CASSPVRAGGTDTQYF; DNA: TGTGCCAGCAGCCCCGTCAGAGCGGGAGGGACAGATACGCAGTATTTT
length: 14; V: TRBV5-1; size: NA; J: TRBJ1-1; D: NA; CDR3: CASSLAGGNTEAFF; DNA: TGCGCCAGCAGCTTGGCGGGGGGCAACACTGAAGCTTTCTTT
length: 17; V: TRBV4-1; size: NA; J: TRBJ2-1; D: TRBD2; CDR3: CASSQDLVSGTVNEQFF; DNA: TGCGCCAGCAGCCAAGATCTTGTGAGCGGGACTGTAAATGAGCAGTTCTTC
length: 15; V: TRBV28; size: NA; J: TRBJ2-3; D: TRBD2; CDR3: CASTPGASGADTQYF; DNA: TGTGCCAGCACTCCCGGGGCTAGCGGGGCAGATACGCAGTATTTT
length: 16; V: TRBV13; size: NA; J: TRBJ1-1; D: NA; CDR3: CASSPGGSGPDPEAFF; DNA: TGTGCCAGCAGCCCCGGTGGTAGCGGGCCGGATCCTGAAGCTTTCTTT
length: 14; V: TRBV14; size: NA; J: TRBJ2-5; D: NA; CDR3: CASSQSQVQGTQYF; DNA: TGTGCCAGCAGCCAATCACAGGTTCAGGGGACCCAGTACTTC
length: 16; V: TRBV27; size: NA; J: TRBJ2-4; D: TRBD1; CDR3: CASSWGRGLAKNIQYF; DNA: TGTGCCAGCAGTTGGGGCAGGGGGCTGGCCAAAAACATTCAGTACTTC
length: 15; V: TRBV5-1; size: NA; J: TRBJ2-5; D: NA; CDR3: CASSPRRVAVETQYF; DNA: TGCGCCAGCAGCCCGCGTCGTGTAGCGGTAGAGACCCAGTACTTC
length: 11; V: TRBV18; size: NA; J: TRBJ2-7; D: NA; CDR3: CASSQGYEQYF; DNA: TGTGCCAGTTCCCAGGGTTACGAGCAGTACTTC
length: 19; V: TRBV7-2; size: once; J: TRBJ2-7; D: TRBD2; CDR3: CASSPIPSHLSGRSYEQYF; DNA: TGTGCCAGCAGCCCTATCCCCTCCCACCTTAGCGGGAGATCCTACGAGCAGTACTTC
length: 12; V: TRBV29-1; size: NA; J: TRBJ1-2; D: NA; CDR3: CSAEGDNYGYTF; DNA: TGCAGCGCCGAGGGGGATAACTATGGCTACACCTTC
length: 17; V: TRBV24-1; size: NA; J: TRBJ2-3; D: TRBD2; CDR3: CATSDPGVAGTEDTQYF; DNA: TGTGCCACCAGTGATCCCGGGGTAGCGGGAACCGAAGATACGCAGTATTTT
length: 16; V: TRBV7-7; size: NA; J: TRBJ2-6; D: NA; CDR3: CASSPLGEMGANVLTF; DNA: TGTGCTAGCAGCCCCCTCGGGGAGATGGGAGCCAACGTCCTGACTTTC
length: 14; V: TRBV7-2; size: few; J: TRBJ1-3; D: NA; CDR3: CASSPDSPGNTIYF; DNA: TGTGCCAGCAGCCCAGACAGCCCTGGAAACACCATATATTTT
length: 16; V: TRBV3-1/TRBV3-2; size: once; J: TRBJ2-1; D: TRBD2; CDR3: CASSPGPAGGRNEQFF; DNA: TGTGCCAGCAGCCCCGGCCCGGCGGGAGGGAGGAATGAGCAGTTCTTC
length: 16; V: TRBV25-1; size: NA; J: TRBJ1-3; D: TRBD1; CDR3: CASSEPTGDHRNTIYF; DNA: TGTGCCAGCAGTGAACCTACAGGGGATCACCGAAACACCATATATTTT
length: 15; V: TRBV6-2/TRBV6-3; size: NA; J: TRBJ1-5; D: NA; CDR3: CASSYHGSSNQPQHF; DNA: TGTGCCAGCAGTTACCACGGGAGTAGCAATCAGCCCCAGCATTTT
length: 16; V: TRBV19; size: NA; J: TRBJ1-3; D: TRBD1; CDR3: CASRHQGQGNGNTIYF; DNA: TGTGCCAGCAGACACCAGGGACAGGGGAATGGAAACACCATATATTTT
length: 15; V: TRBV7-2; size: NA; J: TRBJ2-1; D: TRBD1; CDR3: CASSTGGGSYNEQFF; DNA: TGTGCCAGCAGCACAGGGGGCGGCTCCTACAATGAGCAGTTCTTC
length: 12; V: TRBV10-3; size: NA; J: TRBJ2-1; D: NA; CDR3: CAITSDTYSQFF; DNA: TGTGCCATCACCTCAGACACCTATTCGCAGTTCTTC
length: 17; V: TRBV5-1; size: NA; J: TRBJ2-7; D: TRBD2; CDR3: CASGLGDRGTRFYEQYF; DNA: TGCGCCAGCGGCTTGGGAGACAGAGGGACTAGGTTCTACGAGCAGTACTTC
length: 15; V: TRBV5-1; size: NA; J: TRBJ2-7; D: TRBD2; CDR3: CASSLKLAGASEQYF; DNA: TGCGCCAGCAGCTTGAAACTAGCGGGAGCATCCGAGCAGTACTTC
length: 16; V: TRBV19; size: NA; J: TRBJ1-5; D: NA; CDR3: CASSIKGPIRNQPQHF; DNA: TGTGCCAGTAGTATAAAGGGGCCCATACGGAATCAGCCCCAGCATTTT
length: 14; V: TRBV10-2; size: NA; J: TRBJ1-4; D: TRBD1; CDR3: CASVDRFYDEKLFF; DNA: TGCGCCAGCGTGGACAGGTTTTATGATGAAAAACTGTTTTTT
length: 16; V: TRBV4-2; size: once; J: TRBJ2-5; D: TRBD1; CDR3: CASSQTIGTVQETQYF; DNA: TGTGCCAGCAGCCAAACCATAGGGACAGTCCAAGAGACCCAGTACTTC
length: 14; V: TRBV5-3; size: NA; J: TRBJ2-7; D: TRBD1; CDR3: CARSYGQGLSEQYF; DNA: TGTGCCAGAAGCTACGGACAGGGTTTAAGCGAGCAGTACTTC
length: 14; V: TRBV9; size: NA; J: TRBJ2-7; D: TRBD1; CDR3: CASSIGQGTYEQYF; DNA: TGTGCCAGCAGCATCGGACAGGGGACCTACGAGCAGTACTTC
length: 15; V: TRBV6-2/TRBV6-3; size: NA; J: TRBJ2-1; D: TRBD2; CDR3: CASSSNGGAYNEQFF; DNA: TGTGCCAGCAGTTCAAACGGGGGGGCCTACAATGAGCAGTTCTTC
length: 15; V: TRBV10-3; size: NA; J: TRBJ1-6; D: TRBD1; CDR3: CAISEQTGQHSPLHF; DNA: TGTGCCATCAGTGAGCAGACAGGGCAGCATTCACCCCTCCACTTT
length: 12; V: TRBV6-6; size: NA; J: TRBJ1-1; D: NA; CDR3: CASSQDLAEAFF; DNA: TGTGCCAGCAGCCAGGATCTCGCTGAAGCTTTCTTT
length: 15; V: TRBV6-2/TRBV6-3; size: NA; J: TRBJ2-3; D: NA; CDR3: CASSPLTIRGDTQYF; DNA: TGTGCCAGCAGTCCCCTTACCATCCGGGGGGATACGCAGTATTTT
length: 16; V: TRBV7-2; size: NA; J: TRBJ1-3; D: TRBD1; CDR3: CASSSQGAGSGNTIYF; DNA: TGTGCCAGCAGCTCACAGGGGGCAGGCTCTGGAAACACCATATATTTT
length: 13; V: TRBV18; size: NA; J: TRBJ2-5; D: NA; CDR3: CASSPPGQETQYF; DNA: TGTGCCAGCTCACCCCCAGGACAAGAGACCCAGTACTTC
length: 14; V: TRBV6-4; size: once; J: TRBJ2-7; D: TRBD2; CDR3: CASRPGGNSYEQYF; DNA: TGTGCCAGCAGACCCGGGGGGAACTCCTACGAGCAGTACTTC
length: 16; V: TRBV7-9; size: NA; J: TRBJ1-6; D: NA; CDR3: CASSGEGQRVNSPLHF; DNA: TGTGCCAGCAGCGGGGAGGGGCAGAGGGTTAATTCACCCCTCCACTTT
length: 16; V: TRBV15; size: NA; J: TRBJ2-3; D: TRBD1; CDR3: CATSRGQGAQVDTQYF; DNA: TGTGCCACCAGCAGAGGACAGGGGGCGCAGGTAGATACGCAGTATTTT
length: 18; V: TRBV4-1; size: NA; J: TRBJ2-3; D: NA; CDR3: CASSPTLLRNSRKDTQYF; DNA: TGCGCCAGCAGCCCGACGCTTTTAAGGAACAGCCGCAAGGATACGCAGTATTTT
length: 18; V: TRBV3-1/TRBV3-2; size: NA; J: TRBJ1-5; D: TRBD1; CDR3: CASSQAKFPGQGGRPQHF; DNA: TGTGCCAGCAGCCAAGCAAAATTTCCGGGACAGGGGGGCAGGCCCCAGCATTTT
length: 14; V: TRBV19; size: NA; J: TRBJ2-2; D: NA; CDR3: CASSQVGHTGELFF; DNA: TGTGCCAGTAGCCAGGTGGGCCACACCGGGGAGCTGTTTTTT
length: 15; V: TRBV9; size: NA; J: TRBJ2-1; D: TRBD2; CDR3: CASSGSGSPYNEQFF; DNA: TGTGCCAGCAGCGGTAGCGGGAGCCCTTACAATGAGCAGTTCTTC
length: 13; V: TRBV4-3; size: NA; J: TRBJ1-6; D: TRBD1; CDR3: CASSQGQGSPLHF; DNA: TGCGCCAGCAGCCAAGGACAGGGATCACCCCTCCACTTT
length: 18; V: TRBV19; size: NA; J: TRBJ2-6; D: TRBD1; CDR3: CASSITGTVYSGANVLTF; DNA: TGTGCCAGTAGTATCACCGGGACAGTGTACTCTGGGGCCAACGTCCTGACTTTC
length: 15; V: TRBV7-2; size: NA; J: TRBJ1-5; D: TRBD1; CDR3: CASSFGTGNNQPQHF; DNA: TGTGCCAGCAGCTTCGGGACAGGCAACAATCAGCCCCAGCATTTT
length: 12; V: TRBV10-3; size: NA; J: TRBJ2-3; D: NA; CDR3: CAISAGKFQQYF; DNA: TGTGCCATCAGCGCCGGGAAGTTTCAGCAGTATTTT
length: 17; V: TRBV23-1; size: NA; J: TRBJ2-5; D: TRBD1; CDR3: CASSQSSKTGGRETQYF; DNA: TGCGCCAGCAGTCAATCGTCCAAGACAGGGGGCAGGGAGACCCAGTACTTC
length: 14; V: TRBV7-9; size: once; J: TRBJ2-7; D: TRBD2; CDR3: CASSPGLAGEEQYF; DNA: TGTGCCAGCAGCCCCGGACTAGCGGGAGAGGAGCAGTACTTC
length: 14; V: TRBV12-1; size: NA; J: TRBJ2-3; D: NA; CDR3: CASSPDIPRDTQYF; DNA: TGTGCCAGCAGCCCGGACATACCGCGGGATACGCAGTATTTT